Below, 13 T cell receptor beta chains from the same sample are listed, as sequenced in a study of T cell responses to AZD1222 COVID-19 vaccine. Clones were sequenced by immunoSEQ multiplex PCR, and TCRdb holds only the in-frame ones, with some missing. The sample has roughly 120,000 clones, 70% to 90% seen once. Sequencing was performed on peripheral blood, taken on day 0 of AZD1222 vaccination. The origin of the receptors is an adult in good health.

The chain links TRBV19 to TRBJ1-5; 7 nucleotides line up with TRBD1. The CDR3 is 19 residues long. V lost 0 bases and J lost 1; bases outside the gene matches: 12. Germline V lookup: CDR1 LNHDA, CDR2 SQIVND (reference sequence). Written as DNA, the CDR3 is TGTGCCAGTAGTATAGATCGGGGGACAGTTGGATTCAGCAATCAGCCCCAGCATTTT. Translated: CASSIDRGTVGFSNQPQHF.

This chain joins TRBV13 and TRBJ2-5, with TRBD2 matching over 7 bases. Germline CDR1 reads PRHDT; CDR2 reads FYEKMQ (reference sequence). The CDR3 has 14 amino acids. J lost 2 bases, V lost 5 bases, and 5 bases had no gene match. As DNA, the CDR3 is TGTGCCAGCAGCGTGAGGCGGGGGCAAGAGACCCAGTACTTC. The encoded protein is CASSVRRGQETQYF.

V usage is TRBV19 and J usage is TRBJ2-7; tentative D call: TRBD2 (5 bases). The V end lost 5 bases, the J end lost 2 bases, and 22 bases lay between the germline ends. This CDR3 region has 17 residues. The germline gives CDR1 LNHDA, CDR2 SQIVND (reference sequence). The CDR3 loop is CASSGRRALVGTYEQYF. CDR3 coding DNA: TGTGCCAGTAGTGGCAGGCGGGCCCTCGTAGGGACCTACGAGCAGTACTTC.

V and J are TRBV5-6 and TRBJ2-7; no clear D. Germline V CDR1 and CDR2: SGHDT, YYEEEE. The CDR3 contains 12 residues. Trimming removed 0 bases from V and 5 bases from J, with 6 bases in between. The CDR3: CASSLVRNEQYF. The CDR3 DNA sequence: TGTGCCAGCAGCTTGGTGAGGAACGAGCAGTACTTC. The full variable domain, with the rest looked up from reference TRBV5-6 and TRBJ2-7, is DAGVTQSPTHLIKTRGQQVTLRCSPKSGHDTVSWYQQALGQGPQFIFQYYEEEERQRGNFPDRFSGHQFPNYSSELNVNALLLGDSALYLCASSLVRNEQYFGPGTRLTVT.

This chain connects TRBV6-4 to TRBJ2-3, with 11 bases identical to TRBD1. V was clipped by 4 bases and J by 4 bases; unmatched bases: 1. The CDR3 is 14 residues long. Germline V lookup: CDR1 MRHNA, CDR2 SNTAGT. CDR3 amino acids: CASSGTGGADTQYF. The DNA of the CDR3 is TGTGCCAGCAGTGGGACAGGGGGCGCAGATACGCAGTATTTT.

The chain has TRBV6-5 and TRBJ1-2; 9 bases fit TRBD1. V gave up 8 bases and J gave up 0 bases; unmatched junction bases: 7. This CDR3 region has 15 residues. From germline, CDR1 is MNHEY and CDR2 SVGAGI. The CDR3 DNA is TGTGCCAGCGGGGCCCGGACAGGGGCTAACTATGGCTACACCTTC. Amino acids: CASGARTGANYGYTF.

The CDR3 spells CASSLGVPTDTQYF. Here the CDR3 DNA reads TGTGCCAGCAGCTTAGGTGTCCCCACAGATACGCAGTATTTT. The J gene is TRBJ2-3, the V gene TRBV7-2, with unresolved D. Germline V lookup: CDR1 SGHTA, CDR2 FQGNSA. There are 14 residues in the CDR3. V dropped 1 base and J dropped 2 bases, with 7 bases sitting between them.

This rearrangement joins TRBV5-6 to TRBJ2-7, with a tentative D call TRBD1 (6 bases). The CDR3 spans 12 residues. The V gene's germline CDR1 is SGHDT and CDR2 YYEEEE. Trimming left V 4 bases short and J 3 bases short, with 8 bases between. The CDR3 spells CASSAQGYEQYF. As DNA, the CDR3 is TGTGCCAGCAGCGCACAGGGCTACGAGCAGTACTTC.

V and J are TRBV27 and TRBJ2-7, with D possibly being TRBD1 (6 bases). The CDR3 runs to 14 residues. V lost 5 bases and J lost 1, with 12 bases in between. Germline loops: CDR1 MNHEY, CDR2 SMNVEV (reference sequence). CDR3 residues: CASSRKGTSYEQYF. CDR3 nucleotide sequence: TGTGCCAGCAGTAGAAAGGGGACATCCTACGAGCAGTACTTC.

The rearrangement uses TRBV24-1 and TRBJ1-4; D not resolved. Trimming stripped 4 bases from V and 5 bases from J, with 4 bases between. This CDR3 spans 12 amino acids. Per germline, CDR1 KGHDR and CDR2 SFDVKD. The CDR3 reads CATSEANEKLFF. The CDR3 DNA sequence: TGTGCCACCAGTGAAGCAAATGAAAAACTGTTTTTT.

The gene calls are TRBV24-1 and TRBJ1-2; D call uncertain. The CDR3 loop spans 13 amino acids. Trimming pared 4 bases from V and 8 bases from J, leaving 13 bases between. The germline V gene has CDR1 KGHDR and CDR2 SFDVKD. CDR3 sequence (DNA): TGTGCCACCAGTGACGAACAGCCCACGGGCTACACCTTC. Amino acid sequence: CATSDEQPTGYTF.

This chain connects TRBV2 to TRBJ1-1; maybe TRBD1 (5 bases). The V and J ends lost 7 bases and 8 bases respectively, with 20 bases between them. Germline V gene sequence: CDR1 SNHLY, CDR2 FYNNEI. This CDR3 has 14 residues. The CDR3 DNA is TGTGCCAGCACCGCAGGGACGGAAGTACCCGAAGCTTTCTTT. This encodes CASTAGTEVPEAFF.

The chain employs TRBV7-8 and TRBJ1-5; 9 positions agree with TRBD1. The CDR3 runs 17 residues. The V gene end was trimmed by 10 bases and the J gene end by 0 bases; junction bases not matched to a gene: 13. Germline V CDR1 and CDR2: SGHVS, FQNEAQ. This CDR3 is CATIRDRVLFSNQPQHF. The CDR3 DNA reads as TGTGCCACCATCCGGGACAGGGTTCTTTTTAGCAATCAGCCCCAGCATTTT.